This T cell receptor (beta chain) was obtained from a study of T cells in Graves' hyperthyroidism and ophthalmopathy. Overall study results and limits: Among thyroid clonotypes expanded above 0.001, most also appeared in blood.

Exclusion criteria comprised uncontrolled infection, other autoimmune disease, pregnancy or lactation. Each diagnosis drew on symptoms, thyroxine, TRAb, thyroid ultrasound and orbital computed tomography findings. RNA transcripts provided the source from which TCR beta CDR3 regions were amplified. When the TCR CDR3 underwent first-round RT-PCR, the HTBI primer set was used. From the multiplex PCR reads, TCRdb called clonotypes with MiXCR, one entry per CDR3 protein. This sample carries almost 500,000 distinct CDR3 sequences, less than 25% of them seen once, and the ten largest clones take under 55%. J was trimmed by 10 bases and V by 6 bases; bases with no gene match: 6. Germline V gives CDR1 MNHNS, CDR2 SASEGT. The CDR3 spans 14 residues. In the case of this clonotype: The antigen is unknown.

The source is a woman aged 65 to 85 with Graves' ophthalmopathy. The rearrangement joins TRBV6-1 to TRBJ1-6, with 10 bases identical to TRBD1. The sample was blood. The CDR3 reads CASRPGTGESPLHF. CDR3 nucleotide sequence: TGTGCCAGCAGACCCGGGACAGGGGAATCACCCCTCCACTTT.